Each of the 9 T cell receptor beta chains below was sequenced from the same sample in a study of cytomegalovirus exposure and HLA in healthy donors. With 60 Vbeta and 13 Jbeta primers, the PCR was carried out. The assay was immunoSEQ multiplex PCR, and TCRdb's table has in-frame clones only and misses some. The sample shows about 200,000 clones, about 72% of them seen only once. The sequenced sample was PBMCs. Receptor source: a male donor in good health and CMV-seronegative.

This clone occurred once. Relative to the germline gene, one junction end is altered; a read error may explain this. This chain links TRBV7-9 with TRBJ2-7; 7 bases agree with TRBD2. The length of the CDR3 is 14 residues. The germline CDR1 and CDR2 sequences are SEHNR and FQNEAQ (reference sequence). The CDR3, as DNA: TGTTCCAGCAGCTCCGCCTTTGGGGGGGACGAGCAGTACTTC. It codes for CSSSSAFGGDEQYF.

The rearrangement joins TRBV6-5 to TRBJ1-2, with D hard to call. Germline lookup yields CDR1 MNHEY and CDR2 SVGAGI. The CDR3 has 14 amino acids. Trimming took 5 bases from V and 0 from J, leaving 10 bases between them. The CDR3 protein is CASSPRGANYGYTF. The CDR3 DNA reads as TGTGCCAGCAGTCCCCGGGGAGCTAACTATGGCTACACCTTC.

This sequence joins TRBV10-3 and TRBJ1-4; TRBD1 matches at 8 bases. Trimming took 10 bases from V and 3 from J; bases not matched to a gene: 4. The germline gives CDR1 ENHRY, CDR2 SYGVKD. The CDR3 covers 13 residues. For the CDR3, the DNA is TGTGCCAGCCAGGGGGCCGCTAATGAAAAACTGTTTTTT. It yields the protein CASQGAANEKLFF.

About this clone: Distinct nucleotide sequences in the sample also encode this CDR3. The genes are TRBV5-1 and TRBJ2-3; possible D gene TRBD2, 6 bases. The CDR3 sequence is 15 residues long. The germline V gene encodes CDR1 SGHRS and CDR2 YFSETQ. V dropped 0 bases and J dropped 0 bases, with 8 bases sitting between them. CDR3 amino acids: CASSLVAASTDTQYF. CDR3 sequence (DNA): TGCGCCAGCAGCTTGGTAGCGGCGAGCACAGATACGCAGTATTTT.

The V and J genes are TRBV7-6 and TRBJ2-3; D might be TRBD1 (6 bases). Trimming removed 4 bases from V and 2 bases from J, with 13 bases in between. This CDR3 is 15 amino acids long. CDR1 and CDR2 (germline): SGHVS, FNYEAQ. CDR3 loop: CASSSTGLVTDTQYF. In DNA, the CDR3 is TGTGCCAGCAGCTCGACAGGACTTGTCACAGATACGCAGTATTTT.

In its sample, this clone was seen once. In nucleotides, the CDR3 is TGTGCCAGCGGGGGGGGTCGGAAAGCTTTCTTT. It encodes CASGGGRKAFF. The rearrangement joins TRBV28 to TRBJ1-1, with D possibly matching TRBD1 (5 bases). V was pared by 8 bases and J by 9 bases, with 13 bases between. This CDR3 is built from 11 residues. The germline V gene has CDR1 MDHEN and CDR2 SYDVKM.

This clone was picked up a small number of times. The genes are TRBV7-9 and TRBJ2-1; D is possibly TRBD2 (6 bases). V was cut by 3 bases and J by 10 bases, with 13 bases left in between. This CDR3 is 13 amino acids long. Per germline, CDR1 SEHNR and CDR2 FQNEAQ (reference sequence). In DNA form, the CDR3 reads TGTGCCAGCAGCTTGTGGAGGGCAGGAGAGCAGTTCTTC. The encoded protein is CASSLWRAGEQFF.

The chain couples TRBV7-4 to TRBJ1-6; 10 bases line up with TRBD1. The germline CDR1 and CDR2 sequences are SGHVT and SQSDAQ. Trimming at V came to 8 bases and at J to 9 bases, leaving 13 bases not matched to a gene. The CDR3 covers 16 residues. CDR3 nucleotides: TGTGCCAGCCAGAGGTCGGGACAGGGGCTAGGTTCACCCCTCCACTTT. Translated: CASQRSGQGLGSPLHF.

The chain recombines TRBV6-5 with TRBJ1-1; D is possibly TRBD1 (5 bases). Germline CDR1 is MNHEY and CDR2 is SVGAGI. CDR3 length equals 13 residues. With 0 bases removed from V and 11 bases from J, the gap between germline ends came to 13 bases. CDR3: CASSYSGGVRAFF. In DNA form, the CDR3 reads TGTGCCAGCAGTTACTCGGGAGGGGTTCGGGCTTTCTTT.